The next 19 T cell receptor beta chains were all read from a single sample in a study of T cell repertoires in cytomegalovirus infection. These receptors lack a known antigen. MiXCR, run by TCRdb on the reads, gives a single entry per CDR3 protein. The sample gives about 55,000 distinct CDR3 sequences, around 18% of which show up once; around 64% is in the top ten. Sample: CD8+ T cells from cultured PBMCs, taken from culture after CMV antigen stimulation. Every receptor here comes from a human donor in good health (CMV status not recorded). Some clones in this sample may be carry-over from other donors' samples.

The V gene is TRBV5-6, the J gene TRBJ2-7; perhaps TRBD1 as D (5 bases). The ends were cut back, 0 bases at V and 6 bases at J, with 16 bases in the middle. The CDR3 is 15 amino acids. Germline values: CDR1 SGHDT, CDR2 YYEEEE. DNA for the CDR3: TGTGCCAGCAGCTTGGGGTATGGAGAAGGGGTCGAGCAGTACTTC. Translation gives CASSLGYGEGVEQYF.

In this sample, this clonotype turned up a few times. This sequence joins TRBV7-3 and TRBJ2-1, with D perhaps TRBD2 (6 bases). The CDR3 consists of 16 residues. The germline gives CDR1 SGHTA, CDR2 FQGTGA. V lost 4 bases and J 4 bases, leaving 17 bases between the germline ends. The CDR3 is CASSSDRDWQYNEQFF. DNA of the CDR3: TGTGCCAGCAGCTCCGACCGGGACTGGCAATACAATGAGCAGTTCTTC. Based on the CDR3 plus reference TRBV7-3 and TRBJ2-1, the full variable domain is GAGVSQTPSNKVTEKGKYVELRCDPISGHTALYWYRQSLGQGPEFLIYFQGTGAADDSGLPNDRFFAVRPEGSVSTLKIQRTERGDSAVYLCASSSDRDWQYNEQFFGPGTRLTVL.

This chain links TRBV29-1 with TRBJ2-3; a weak D match, TRBD2 (6 bases). The V gene lost 5 bases and the J gene lost 5 bases, with 17 bases spanning the gap. This CDR3 contains 14 residues. The V gene's germline CDR1 is SQVTM and CDR2 ANQGSEA. The CDR3 region is CSVSEWRGGDTQYF. CDR3 DNA: TGCAGCGTTTCTGAATGGAGGGGAGGAGATACGCAGTATTTT.

V gene TRBV6-4 combines with J gene TRBJ2-3; D gene unclear. This CDR3 is 14 amino acids long. Trimming left V 5 bases short and J 2 bases short, with 11 bases between. Per germline, CDR1 MRHNA and CDR2 SNTAGT. The CDR3 DNA is TGTGCCAGCAGTCTAGGGAATCTCACAGATACGCAGTATTTT. Translating gives CASSLGNLTDTQYF.

This sequence joins TRBV12-3 or TRBV12-4 and TRBJ1-2, with TRBD1 as a possible D gene (5 bases). The CDR3 covers 13 residues. The V end lost 3 bases, the J end lost 7 bases, and 12 bases lay between the germline ends. CDR3 residues: CASSFGDGSGYTF. CDR3 sequence (DNA): TGTGCCAGCAGTTTCGGGGACGGCAGTGGCTACACCTTC.

This clonotype was observed a few times. V usage is TRBV5-1 and J usage is TRBJ2-1; 11 positions match TRBD2. Trimming removed 0 bases from V and 6 bases from J; junction bases left unmatched: 8. Germline V gene lookup returns CDR1 SGHRS and CDR2 YFSETQ. This CDR3 spans 17 amino acids. The CDR3 sequence is CASSLDASGGLVNEQFF. The CDR3 DNA sequence: TGCGCCAGCAGCTTGGATGCTAGCGGGGGGCTGGTCAATGAGCAGTTCTTC.

This clonotype showed up many times. CDR3 in amino acids: CASKSYSTDTQYF. The CDR3 DNA is TGTGCCAGCAAGAGCTATAGCACAGATACGCAGTATTTT. The V call is TRBV12-3 or TRBV12-4, the J call TRBJ2-3, with D unclear. The CDR3 sequence is 13 residues long. The V gene lost 7 bases and the J gene lost 0 bases, with 8 bases spanning the gap.

This chain uses TRBV7-2 with TRBJ2-7; no clear D gene. Trimming shortened V by 3 bases and J by 0 bases, and 9 bases separated the two germline ends. This CDR3 comprises 14 residues. The germline CDR1 and CDR2 sequences are SGHTA and FQGNSA. CDR3 DNA: TGTGCCAGCAGCTTTTCCATTAGCTCCTACGAGCAGTACTTC. This encodes CASSFSISSYEQYF.

This clonotype showed up just a few times. The chain links TRBV19 to TRBJ1-2; TRBD1 agrees at 10 bases. With 4 bases clipped from V and 2 bases from J, the junction kept 10 bases outside the gene matches. The CDR3 runs 17 residues. Germline-derived CDR1 and CDR2 are LNHDA and SQIVND (reference sequence). The CDR3 coding sequence is TGTGCCAGTAGTACGACAGGGGGCTTCCTGATGAACTATGGCTACACCTTC. It encodes CASSTTGGFLMNYGYTF.

This clonotype was detected only a few times. The V call is TRBV2, the J call TRBJ2-7; D may be TRBD1 or TRBD2 (5 bases each). The ends were cut back, 3 bases at V and 7 bases at J, with 16 bases in the middle. The germline CDR1 and CDR2 sequences are SNHLY and FYNNEI. The length of the CDR3 is 14 residues. CDR3 residues: CASSEGPRSKEQYF. The CDR3, as DNA: TGTGCCAGCAGTGAGGGACCTCGCTCAAAGGAGCAGTACTTC.

This clonotype has a handful of counts. V gene TRBV20-1 combines with J gene TRBJ2-7, with D maybe TRBD1 (6 bases). The ends were cut back, 3 bases at V and 0 bases at J, with 15 bases in the middle. This CDR3 contains 15 residues. Germline V gene sequence: CDR1 DFQATT, CDR2 SNEGSKA (reference sequence). The CDR3 region has the DNA TGCAGTGCTAGGTTTACAGGGACGGACTCCTACGAGCAGTACTTC. Amino acid sequence: CSARFTGTDSYEQYF.

This clonotype was recorded many times. The rearrangement links TRBV7-2 to TRBJ2-1; unclear D gene. This CDR3 has 12 residues. V shed 7 bases and J shed 8 bases, with 12 bases lying between them. Germline CDR1 and CDR2: SGHTA and FQGNSA. The CDR3 protein is CASTTGEYEQFF. The CDR3 DNA reads as TGTGCCAGCACCACCGGAGAGTATGAGCAGTTCTTC.

In this sample, this clonotype turned up a few times. The chain uses TRBV7-2 and TRBJ2-4; 10 bases are a match to TRBD1. Germline CDR1 and CDR2: SGHTA and FQGNSA. V shed 0 bases and J 2 bases; nucleotides not matched to a gene: 4. The CDR3 contains 17 residues. CDR3 protein: CASSLAGQGVTKNIQYF. As DNA, the CDR3 is TGTGCCAGCAGCTTAGCAGGACAGGGGGTAACCAAAAACATTCAGTACTTC.

This clonotype was observed a handful of times. The chain uses TRBV7-2 and TRBJ2-3; D is unresolved. This CDR3 comprises 15 residues. V was clipped by 1 base and J by 0 bases, with 8 bases between them. The V gene's germline CDR1 is SGHTA and CDR2 FQGNSA. DNA of the CDR3: TGTGCCAGCAGCTTAGGTAGAACCAGCACAGATACGCAGTATTTT. This translates into CASSLGRTSTDTQYF.

The chain combines TRBV7-2 with TRBJ2-7; possible D gene TRBD2, 5 bases. Germline CDR1 and CDR2: SGHTA and FQGNSA. Deletions cut 8 bases from V and 3 bases from J, with 11 bases between. The CDR3 runs 12 residues. CDR3 sequence: CASVSDYYEQYF. CDR3 bases: TGTGCCAGCGTCAGCGACTACTACGAGCAGTACTTC.

The chain carries TRBV6-2 or TRBV6-3 and TRBJ2-7, with 7 bases aligning to TRBD1. This CDR3 is 15 amino acids long. Germline V gene data show CDR1 as MNHEY and CDR2 as SVGEGT. V gave up 6 bases and J gave up 2 bases; unmatched junction bases: 10. The CDR3 coding sequence is TGTGCCAGCAGGACAGACCGACAGGGACCCTACGAGCAGTACTTC. Protein sequence: CASRTDRQGPYEQYF.

The chain uses TRBV28 and TRBJ2-7; a possible D gene is TRBD2 (6 bases). The CDR3 totals 16 residues. Trimming stripped 4 bases from V and 2 bases from J, with 18 bases between. Germline CDR1 reads MDHEN; CDR2 reads SYDVKM. The CDR3 protein is CASSSPVGGTAYEQYF. In nucleotides, the CDR3 is TGTGCCAGCAGTTCCCCGGTGGGGGGAACAGCCTACGAGCAGTACTTC.

V is TRBV7-2 and J is TRBJ2-1, with 7 positions matching TRBD1. The germline CDR1 and CDR2 sequences are SGHTA and FQGNSA. This CDR3 comprises 14 residues. The junction had 9 bases not matched to a gene; V was cut back by 7 bases and J by 6 bases. This CDR3 is CASTQGGRVNEQFF. CDR3 DNA: TGTGCCAGCACCCAAGGGGGCAGGGTCAATGAGCAGTTCTTC.

The rearrangement uses TRBV28 and TRBJ2-2; D is possibly TRBD1 or TRBD2 (6 bases each). The germline V and J ends were trimmed by 6 bases and 7 bases, with 12 bases remaining between them. In germline, CDR1 is MDHEN, CDR2 SYDVKM. The CDR3 totals 13 residues. The CDR3 spells CASRSGAVGELFF. DNA of the CDR3: TGTGCCAGCAGATCGGGGGCGGTCGGGGAGCTGTTTTTT.